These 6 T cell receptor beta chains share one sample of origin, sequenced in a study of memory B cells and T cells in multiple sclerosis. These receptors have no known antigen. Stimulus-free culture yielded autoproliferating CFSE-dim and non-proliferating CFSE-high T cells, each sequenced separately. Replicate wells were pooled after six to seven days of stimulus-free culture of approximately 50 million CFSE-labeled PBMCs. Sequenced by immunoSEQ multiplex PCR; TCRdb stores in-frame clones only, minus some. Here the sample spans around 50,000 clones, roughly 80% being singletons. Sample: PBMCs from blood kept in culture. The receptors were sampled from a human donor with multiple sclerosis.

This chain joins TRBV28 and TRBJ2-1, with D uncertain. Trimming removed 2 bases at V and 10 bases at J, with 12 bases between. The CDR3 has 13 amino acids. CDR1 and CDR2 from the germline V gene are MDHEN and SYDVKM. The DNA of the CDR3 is TGTGCCAGCAGTTTAGGCGGCGTTTGGGAGCAGTTCTTC. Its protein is CASSLGGVWEQFF.

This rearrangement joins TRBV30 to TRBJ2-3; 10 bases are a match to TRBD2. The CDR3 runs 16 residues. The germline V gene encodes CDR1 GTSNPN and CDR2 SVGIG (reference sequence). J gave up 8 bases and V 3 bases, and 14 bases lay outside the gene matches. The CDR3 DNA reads TGTGCCTGGAGACTTTCCGGGACTAGCGCGGGGGGTACGCAGTATTTT. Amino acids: CAWRLSGTSAGGTQYF.

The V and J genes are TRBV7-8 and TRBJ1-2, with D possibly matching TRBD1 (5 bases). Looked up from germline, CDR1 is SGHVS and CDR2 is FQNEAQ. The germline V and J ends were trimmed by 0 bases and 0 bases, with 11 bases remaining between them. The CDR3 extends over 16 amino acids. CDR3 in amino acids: CASSLALTDPNYGYTF. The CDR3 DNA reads TGTGCCAGCAGCTTAGCGCTGACAGACCCTAACTATGGCTACACCTTC.

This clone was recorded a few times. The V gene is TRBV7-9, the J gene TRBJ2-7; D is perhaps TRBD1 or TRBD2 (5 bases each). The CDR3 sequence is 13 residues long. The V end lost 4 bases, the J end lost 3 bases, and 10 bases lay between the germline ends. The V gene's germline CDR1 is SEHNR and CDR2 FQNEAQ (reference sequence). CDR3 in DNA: TGTGCCAGCAGCTCGGGACGGGTCTACGAGCAGTACTTC. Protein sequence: CASSSGRVYEQYF.

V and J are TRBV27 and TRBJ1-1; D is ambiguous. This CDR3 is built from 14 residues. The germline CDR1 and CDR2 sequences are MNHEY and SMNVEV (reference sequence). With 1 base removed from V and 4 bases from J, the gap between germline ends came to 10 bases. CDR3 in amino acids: CASSLYVGSTEAFF. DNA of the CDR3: TGTGCCAGCAGTTTATACGTCGGGTCCACTGAAGCTTTCTTT.

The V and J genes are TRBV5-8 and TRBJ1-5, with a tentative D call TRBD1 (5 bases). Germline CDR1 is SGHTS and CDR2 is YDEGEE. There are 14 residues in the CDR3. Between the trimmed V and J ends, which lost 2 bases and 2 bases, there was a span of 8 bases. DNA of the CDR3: TGTGCCAGCAGCTTCCGGGACGGCAATCAGCCCCAGCATTTT. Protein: CASSFRDGNQPQHF.